This entry lists 17 T cell receptor beta chains sequenced from one sample in a study of blood T cell repertoires in COVID-19 (dated by TCRdb to about 2020). Preparation of the library involved the immunoSEQ multiplex PCR assay. Drawn from immuneACCESS, this table holds only the in-frame rearrangements with V and J called that TCRdb kept. Clones are partly lost; checked studies trace under half to an unresolved V gene and leave the rest unexplained. A total of over 85,000 clones appear in this sample, 70% to 90% of them only once. The ten largest clones take up 4% to 5.5% of the sample. The sequenced sample was peripheral blood. The receptors were sampled from a human donor in a cohort sampled during active COVID-19.

V gene TRBV15 combines with J gene TRBJ2-7; D is possibly TRBD2 (6 bases). V was pared by 5 bases and J by 3 bases, with 14 bases between. In germline, CDR1 is LNHNV, CDR2 YYDKDF (reference sequence). The CDR3 loop spans 14 amino acids. In nucleotides, the CDR3 is TGTGCCACCAGCCCAACTAGCCGTTACTACGAGCAGTACTTC. Residues: CATSPTSRYYEQYF. The full variable domain, rest sourced from reference TRBV15 and TRBJ2-7, is DAMVIQNPRYQVTQFGKPVTLSCSQTLNHNVMYWYQQKSSQAPKLLFHYYDKDFNNEADTPDNFQSRRPNTSFCFLDIRSPGLGDTAMYLCATSPTSRYYEQYFGPGTRLTVT.

The rearrangement joins TRBV30 to TRBJ1-1, with unresolved D. This CDR3 spans 12 amino acids. Germline V gene lookup returns CDR1 GTSNPN and CDR2 SVGIG (reference sequence). Trimming removed 0 bases from V and 6 bases from J, with 8 bases in between. CDR3 nucleotides: TGTGCCTGGAGTGTACTTCGGGCTGAAGCTTTCTTT. This encodes CAWSVLRAEAFF. Drawing the rest from reference TRBV30 and TRBJ1-1, the complete variable domain is SQTIHQWPATLVQPVGSPLSLECTVEGTSNPNLYWYRQAAGRGLQLLFYSVGIGQISSEVPQNLSASRPQDRQFILSSKKLLLSDSGFYLCAWSVLRAEAFFGQGTRLTVV.

The V call is TRBV27, the J call TRBJ2-1; TRBD2 might be the D (6 bases). The germline V gene has CDR1 MNHEY and CDR2 SMNVEV (reference sequence). Trimming stripped 6 bases from V and 8 bases from J, with 14 bases between. This CDR3 region has 13 residues. The CDR3 sequence is CASSLLAWDEQFF. As DNA, the CDR3 is TGTGCCAGCAGCCTACTAGCTTGGGATGAGCAGTTCTTC.

This clone was detected a few times. CDR3 sequence (DNA): TGTGCCAGTATGGGGGACAGCCAAGAGACCCAGTACTTC. This encodes CASMGDSQETQYF. The chain links TRBV19 to TRBJ2-5, with 7 nucleotides matching TRBD1. The V gene's germline CDR1 is LNHDA and CDR2 SQIVND (reference sequence). The CDR3 runs to 13 residues. V lost 7 bases, J lost 1 base, and 3 bases stayed unmatched.

This rearrangement joins TRBV7-2 to TRBJ1-5; D remains ambiguous. Per germline, CDR1 SGHTA and CDR2 FQGNSA. The V end was cut by 2 bases, the J end by 0 bases, with 11 bases between. This CDR3 contains 16 residues. Written as DNA, the CDR3 is TGTGCCAGCAGCTTAATGGGTTCTAGTAGCAATCAGCCCCAGCATTTT. Its protein is CASSLMGSSSNQPQHF.

The chain recombines TRBV5-6 with TRBJ1-1, with no clear D. V lost 0 bases, J lost 0 bases, and 18 bases lay in between. Germline V CDR1 and CDR2: SGHDT, YYEEEE. The CDR3 has 18 residues. This CDR3 is CASSLELLAGRMNTEAFF. CDR3 bases: TGTGCCAGCAGCTTGGAACTCTTGGCAGGTAGGATGAACACTGAAGCTTTCTTT.

This chain links TRBV5-1 with TRBJ2-3, with TRBD1 matching 7 bases. Germline CDR1 and CDR2: SGHRS and YFSETQ. This CDR3 is built from 19 residues. The J segment lost 0 bases and the V segment lost 4 bases, leaving 17 bases of the junction unmatched. The CDR3 coding sequence is TGCGCCAGCAGCCAATCGACAGGGATCCGAATTTCTAGCACAGATACGCAGTATTTT. It encodes CASSQSTGIRISSTDTQYF.

This chain connects TRBV19 to TRBJ1-2, with 9 nucleotides matching TRBD1. There are 15 residues in the CDR3. The germline gives CDR1 LNHDA, CDR2 SQIVND (reference sequence). With V trimmed by 4 bases and J by 6 bases, 9 bases remained unmatched. The CDR3 DNA sequence: TGTGCCAGTAGTAGGGGGACAGGGAGGATCGATGGCTACACCTTC. Translated, it gives CASSRGTGRIDGYTF.

V and J are TRBV6-4 and TRBJ2-3; 12 positions agree with TRBD2. J was trimmed by 4 bases and V by 6 bases; bases with no gene match: 5. Germline loops: CDR1 MRHNA, CDR2 SNTAGT. CDR3 length: 15 residues. In DNA form, the CDR3 reads TGTGCCAGCAGCCCGAGACTAGCGGGGGCAGATACGCAGTATTTT. It specifies CASSPRLAGADTQYF.

The CDR3 reads CASRGTGGEKLFF. The DNA for the CDR3 is TGTGCCAGCAGGGGGACAGGGGGTGAAAAACTGTTTTTT. This sequence joins TRBV19 and TRBJ1-4, with 11 bases identical to TRBD1. V trimming: 9 bases; J trimming: 7 bases; junction bases outside the gene matches: 4. Germline lookup yields CDR1 LNHDA and CDR2 SQIVND (reference sequence). This CDR3 region has 13 residues. The complete variable domain, with remaining parts taken from reference TRBV19 and TRBJ1-4, reads DGGITQSPKYLFRKEGQNVTLSCEQNLNHDAMYWYRQDPGQGLRLIYYSQIVNDFQKGDIAEGYSVSREKKESFPLTVTSAQKNPTAFYLCASRGTGGEKLFFGSGTQLSVL.

The chain employs TRBV10-3 and TRBJ1-6; 8 bases align to TRBD1. With 0 bases clipped from V and 13 bases from J, the junction kept 8 bases outside the gene matches. This CDR3 has 15 residues. Looked up from germline, CDR1 is ENHRY and CDR2 is SYGVKD. CDR3: CAISESTQGGPPLHF. CDR3 coding DNA: TGTGCCATCAGTGAGTCGACACAGGGGGGTCCGCCCCTCCACTTT.

This chain links TRBV9 with TRBJ1-5; 11 bases are shared with TRBD1. Germline assignment: CDR1 SGDLS and CDR2 YYNGEE. V lost 3 bases and J lost 0; bases outside the gene matches: 11. This CDR3 has 19 residues. CDR3 region: CASSAAADRGPLSNQPQHF. DNA of the CDR3: TGTGCCAGCAGCGCCGCCGCGGACAGGGGGCCACTTAGCAATCAGCCCCAGCATTTT.

The CDR3 reads CASSLSLLSYEQYF. The CDR3, as DNA: TGTGCCAGCTCCCTCTCCCTGCTATCCTACGAGCAGTACTTC. The chain combines TRBV18 with TRBJ2-7; D not certain. The CDR3 consists of 14 residues. Trimming took off 6 bases at V and 1 base at J, with 13 bases between the two ends. Per germline, CDR1 KGHSH and CDR2 LQKENI.

This rearrangement joins TRBV4-3 to TRBJ2-3; TRBD1 agrees at 10 bases. J was trimmed by 5 bases and V by 1 base; bases with no gene match: 6. Germline lookup yields CDR1 LGHNA and CDR2 YSLEER. The CDR3 spans 16 residues. Here the CDR3 reads CASSQGTGGIGDTQYF. The CDR3 bases are TGCGCCAGCAGCCAAGGGACAGGGGGAATAGGAGATACGCAGTATTTT.

The chain uses TRBV5-1 and TRBJ1-2, with D perhaps matching TRBD1 (6 bases). The length of the CDR3 is 15 residues. Trimming removed 3 bases at V and 0 bases at J, with 12 bases between. CDR1 is SGHRS, CDR2 YFSETQ, per germline. CDR3 bases: TGCGCCAGCAGCTCGGGACACATCCCTAACTATGGCTACACCTTC. Amino acids: CASSSGHIPNYGYTF.

The CDR3 reads CASISQGAGGYTF. CDR3 DNA sequence: TGTGCCAGCATCTCACAGGGGGCGGGTGGCTACACCTTC. The chain links TRBV6-4 to TRBJ1-2; 9 bases are a match to TRBD1. The CDR3 has 13 amino acids. The V segment lost 7 bases and the J segment 7 bases; nucleotides outside the gene matches: 7. Per germline, CDR1 MRHNA and CDR2 SNTAGT.

This chain joins TRBV10-3 and TRBJ2-7; 9 bases map to TRBD2. Germline V CDR1 and CDR2: ENHRY, SYGVKD. This CDR3 comprises 13 residues. The junction had 6 bases not matched to a gene; V was cut back by 7 bases and J by 5 bases. CDR3 residues: CAITGGREDEQYF. The CDR3 region has the DNA TGTGCCATCACGGGCGGGAGGGAGGACGAGCAGTACTTC.